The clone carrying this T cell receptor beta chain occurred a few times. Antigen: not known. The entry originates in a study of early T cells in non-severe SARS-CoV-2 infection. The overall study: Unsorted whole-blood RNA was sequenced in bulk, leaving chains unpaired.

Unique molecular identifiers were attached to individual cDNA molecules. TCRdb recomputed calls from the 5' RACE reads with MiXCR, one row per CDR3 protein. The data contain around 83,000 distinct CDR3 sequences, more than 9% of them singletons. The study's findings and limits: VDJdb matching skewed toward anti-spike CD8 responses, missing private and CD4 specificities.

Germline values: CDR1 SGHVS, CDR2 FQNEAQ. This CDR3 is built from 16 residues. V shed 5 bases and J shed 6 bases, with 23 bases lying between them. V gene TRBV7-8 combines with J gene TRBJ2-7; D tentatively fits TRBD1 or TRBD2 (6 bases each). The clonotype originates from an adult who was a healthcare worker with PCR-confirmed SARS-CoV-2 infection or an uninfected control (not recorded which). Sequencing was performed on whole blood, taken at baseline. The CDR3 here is CASSLELEGGGREQYF. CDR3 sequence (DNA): TGTGCCAGCAGCCTAGAACTGGAGGGGGGCGGTCGCGAGCAGTACTTC. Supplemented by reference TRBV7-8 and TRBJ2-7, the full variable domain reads GAGVSQSPRYKVAKRGQDVALRCDPISGHVSLFWYQQALGQGPEFLTYFQNEAQLDKSGLPSDRFFAERPEGSVSTLKIQRTQQEDSAVYLCASSLELEGGGREQYFGPGTRLTVT.